This TCR beta chain stems from a study of regulatory T cells in long-lasting Graves disease. Described time point: newly diagnosed GD, antithyroid drugs for less than 3 months. Extracted RNA from PBMCs served as the source of the TCR library. The germline gives CDR1 MDHEN, CDR2 SYDVKM. This CDR3 is 15 amino acids long. This clonotype appeared a few times. The antigen remains undetermined. A far larger clone is one base from this, pointing to a likely read error. iRepertoire HTBI primers and Arm-PCR of CDR3 regions built TCR beta libraries. From the multiplex PCR reads, TCRdb called clonotypes with MiXCR, one entry per CDR3 protein. The data hold 420,000 or so distinct CDR3 sequences, with around 15% observed a single time. Findings and limits, study-wide: Among the persistent patients, 2,741 public clonotypes were shared, more than the approximately 1,000 shared among new patients.

These data also formed part of another study, on T cells in Graves' hyperthyroidism and ophthalmopathy. That source notes: Within blood appeared most thyroid clonotypes that had expanded above 0.001.

Material: peripheral blood mononuclear cells (PBMCs), obtained at new diagnosis, from a patient treated with antithyroid drugs. The rearrangement links TRBV28 to TRBJ2-3; D might be TRBD2 (6 bases). The J call may be incorrect, as the DNA end agrees better with TRBJ2-7. The sequence derives from a woman younger than 35 with Graves disease. In DNA, the CDR3 is TGTGCCAGCAGTTTGGGGCGGGGAAGAACCTACGAGCAGTACTTC. Encoded protein: CASSLGRGRTYEQYF.